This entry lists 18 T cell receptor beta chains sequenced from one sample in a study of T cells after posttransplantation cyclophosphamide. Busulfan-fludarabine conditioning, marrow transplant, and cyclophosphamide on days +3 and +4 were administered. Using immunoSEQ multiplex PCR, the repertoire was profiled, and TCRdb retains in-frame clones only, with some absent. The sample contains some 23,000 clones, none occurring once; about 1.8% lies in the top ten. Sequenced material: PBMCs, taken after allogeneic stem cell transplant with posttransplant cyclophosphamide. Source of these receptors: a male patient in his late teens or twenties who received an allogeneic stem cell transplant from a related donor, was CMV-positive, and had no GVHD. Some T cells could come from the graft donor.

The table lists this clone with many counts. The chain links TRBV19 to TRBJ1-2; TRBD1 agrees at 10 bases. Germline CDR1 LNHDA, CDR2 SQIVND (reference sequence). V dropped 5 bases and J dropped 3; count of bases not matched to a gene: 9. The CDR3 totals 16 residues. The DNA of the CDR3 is TGTGCCAGTAGTCCCCAGGGACAGGGGATTTACTATGGCTACACCTTC. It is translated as CASSPQGQGIYYGYTF. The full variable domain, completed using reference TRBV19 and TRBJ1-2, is DGGITQSPKYLFRKEGQNVTLSCEQNLNHDAMYWYRQDPGQGLRLIYYSQIVNDFQKGDIAEGYSVSREKKESFPLTVTSAQKNPTAFYLCASSPQGQGIYYGYTFGSGTRLTVV.

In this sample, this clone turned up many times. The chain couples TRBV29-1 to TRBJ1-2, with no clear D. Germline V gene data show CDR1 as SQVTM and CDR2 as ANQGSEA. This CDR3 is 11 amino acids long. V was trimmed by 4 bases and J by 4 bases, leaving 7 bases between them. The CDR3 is CSVGGSYGYTF. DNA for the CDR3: TGCAGCGTTGGAGGGAGCTATGGCTACACCTTC.

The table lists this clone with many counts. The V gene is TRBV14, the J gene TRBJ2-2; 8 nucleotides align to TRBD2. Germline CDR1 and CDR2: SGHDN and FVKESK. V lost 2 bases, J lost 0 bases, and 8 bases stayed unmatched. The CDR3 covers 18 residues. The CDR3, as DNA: TGTGCCAGCAGCCAACCTAGTGGGACTAGGACGAACACCGGGGAGCTGTTTTTT. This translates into CASSQPSGTRTNTGELFF.

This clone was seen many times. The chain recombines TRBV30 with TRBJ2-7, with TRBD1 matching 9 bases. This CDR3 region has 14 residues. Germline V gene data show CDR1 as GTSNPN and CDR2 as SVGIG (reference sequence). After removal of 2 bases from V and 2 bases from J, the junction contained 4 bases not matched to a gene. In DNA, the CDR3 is TGTGCCTGGAGTCCGGGACAGGGCACCTACGAGCAGTACTTC. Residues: CAWSPGQGTYEQYF.

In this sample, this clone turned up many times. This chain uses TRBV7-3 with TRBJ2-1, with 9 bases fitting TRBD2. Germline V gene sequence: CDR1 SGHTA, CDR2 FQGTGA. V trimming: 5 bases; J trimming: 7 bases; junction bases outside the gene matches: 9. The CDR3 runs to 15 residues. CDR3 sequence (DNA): TGTGCCAGCAGCCTAGAGCGGGAGGAAATTAATGAGCAGTTCTTC. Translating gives CASSLEREEINEQFF.

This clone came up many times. CDR3 sequence: CASSPQGFPDTQYF. CDR3 DNA: TGTGCCAGCAGCCCACAGGGATTTCCCGATACGCAGTATTTT. This chain links TRBV5-5 with TRBJ2-3, with a weak D call TRBD1 (6 bases). CDR3 length equals 14 residues. Trimming shortened V by 4 bases and J by 6 bases, and 15 bases separated the two germline ends. Per the germline V gene, CDR1 is SGHKS and CDR2 is YYEKEE (reference sequence).

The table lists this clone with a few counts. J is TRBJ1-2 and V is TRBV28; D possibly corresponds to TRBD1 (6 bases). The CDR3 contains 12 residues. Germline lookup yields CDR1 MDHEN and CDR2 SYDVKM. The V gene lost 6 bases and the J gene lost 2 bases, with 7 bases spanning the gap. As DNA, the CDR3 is TGTGCCAGCAGCGGACAGAACTATGGCTACACCTTC. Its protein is CASSGQNYGYTF.

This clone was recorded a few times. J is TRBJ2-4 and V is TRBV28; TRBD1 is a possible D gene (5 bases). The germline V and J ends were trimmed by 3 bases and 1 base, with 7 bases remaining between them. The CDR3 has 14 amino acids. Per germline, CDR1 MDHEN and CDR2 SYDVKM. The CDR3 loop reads CASSFGAAKNIQYF. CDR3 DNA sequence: TGTGCCAGCAGTTTTGGGGCGGCCAAAAACATTCAGTACTTC.

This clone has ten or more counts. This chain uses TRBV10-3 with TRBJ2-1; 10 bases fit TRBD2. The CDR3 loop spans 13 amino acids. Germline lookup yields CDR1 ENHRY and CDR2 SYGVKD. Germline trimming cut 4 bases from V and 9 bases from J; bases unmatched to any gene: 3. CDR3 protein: CAISALAGSEQFF. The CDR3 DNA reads TGTGCCATCAGTGCACTAGCGGGAAGTGAGCAGTTCTTC.

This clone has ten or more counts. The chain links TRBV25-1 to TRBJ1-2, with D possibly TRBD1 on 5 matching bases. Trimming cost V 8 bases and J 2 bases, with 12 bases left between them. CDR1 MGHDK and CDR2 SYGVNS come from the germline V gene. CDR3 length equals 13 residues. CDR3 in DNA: TGTGCCAGCGCCCAGGGCTTAAACTATGGCTACACCTTC. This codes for CASAQGLNYGYTF.

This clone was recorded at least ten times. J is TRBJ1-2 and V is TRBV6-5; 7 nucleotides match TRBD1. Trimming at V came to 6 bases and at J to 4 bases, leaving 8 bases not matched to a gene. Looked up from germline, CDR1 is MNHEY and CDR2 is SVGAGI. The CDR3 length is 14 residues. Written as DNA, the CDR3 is TGTGCCAGCAGACCGGGACAGAATATCTATGGCTACACCTTC. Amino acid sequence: CASRPGQNIYGYTF.

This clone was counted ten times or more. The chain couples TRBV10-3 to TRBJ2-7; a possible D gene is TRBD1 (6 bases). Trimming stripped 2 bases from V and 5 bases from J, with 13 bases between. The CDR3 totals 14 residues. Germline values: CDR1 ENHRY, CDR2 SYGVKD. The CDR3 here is CAISEGQGYNEQYF. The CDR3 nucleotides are TGTGCCATCAGTGAGGGGCAGGGGTATAACGAGCAGTACTTC.

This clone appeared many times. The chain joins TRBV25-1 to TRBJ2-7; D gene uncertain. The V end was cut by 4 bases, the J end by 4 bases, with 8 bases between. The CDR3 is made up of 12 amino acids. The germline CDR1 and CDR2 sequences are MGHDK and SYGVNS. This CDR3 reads CASSGALYEQYF. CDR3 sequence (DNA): TGTGCCAGCAGTGGGGCCTTGTACGAGCAGTACTTC.

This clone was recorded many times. In nucleotides, the CDR3 is TGTGCCAGCAGCTTAGGGACAACCTATGGCTACACCTTC. Its translation: CASSLGTTYGYTF. This sequence joins TRBV5-6 and TRBJ1-2; tentatively, D is TRBD1 (6 bases). CDR3 length equals 13 residues. Germline values: CDR1 SGHDT, CDR2 YYEEEE. The V gene lost 2 bases and the J gene lost 4 bases, with 9 bases spanning the gap.

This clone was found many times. Written as DNA, the CDR3 is TGTGCCAGCAGCGTGGACAGGGGGCAAGAGACCCAGTACTTC. Protein product: CASSVDRGQETQYF. This chain connects TRBV7-9 to TRBJ2-5; the match to TRBD1 covers 10 bases. The CDR3 extends over 14 amino acids. Germline CDR1 reads SEHNR; CDR2 reads FQNEAQ (reference sequence). The ends lost 5 bases at V and 2 bases at J; junction bases unmatched: 2.

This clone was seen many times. CDR3 DNA sequence: TGTGCCAGCAGCCCGAGTCACACCGGGGAGCTGTTTTTT. Translation: CASSPSHTGELFF. The V gene is TRBV28, the J gene TRBJ2-2; D remains unclear. The CDR3 is 13 residues long. V dropped 6 bases and J dropped 3 bases, with 8 bases sitting between them. Per germline, CDR1 MDHEN and CDR2 SYDVKM.

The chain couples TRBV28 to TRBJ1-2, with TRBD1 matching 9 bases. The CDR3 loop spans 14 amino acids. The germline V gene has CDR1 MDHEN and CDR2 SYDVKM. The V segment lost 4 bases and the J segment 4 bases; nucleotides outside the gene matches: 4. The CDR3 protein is CASSYGDRAYGYTF. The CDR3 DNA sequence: TGTGCCAGCAGTTATGGGGACAGGGCCTATGGCTACACCTTC.

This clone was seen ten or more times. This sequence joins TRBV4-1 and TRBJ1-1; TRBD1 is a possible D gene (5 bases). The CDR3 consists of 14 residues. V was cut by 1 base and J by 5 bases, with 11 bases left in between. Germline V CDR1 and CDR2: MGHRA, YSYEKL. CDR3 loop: CASSQGLRGTEAFF. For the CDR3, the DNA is TGCGCCAGCAGCCAAGGACTCCGGGGGACTGAAGCTTTCTTT.